These 21 T cell receptor beta chains were sequenced from one sample in a study of control samples from healthy donors and cancer patients. Assay used: immunoSEQ multiplex PCR; TCRdb lists only in-frame clones, some missing. This table holds hundreds of thousands of clones, 90% found once. Source material: PBMCs. The receptors originated from a man between 40 and 49 years old with head and neck cancer.

Comment on this clone: In the same sample, other DNA sequences code for this CDR3. The J gene is TRBJ2-5, the V gene TRBV19, with D uncertain. In germline, CDR1 is LNHDA, CDR2 SQIVND (reference sequence). CDR3 length: 11 amino acids. V was trimmed by 5 bases and J by 4 bases, leaving 5 bases between them. The CDR3 DNA follows: TGTGCCAGTAGTTCCCCAGAGACCCAGTACTTC. Translated: CASSSPETQYF.

The genes are TRBV4-1 and TRBJ2-5; either TRBD1 or TRBD2 may supply D (5 bases each). The CDR3 is 16 amino acids. CDR1 and CDR2 (germline): MGHRA, YSYEKL. Between the trimmed V and J ends, which lost 0 bases and 5 bases, there was a span of 16 bases. CDR3 loop: CASSQDKTGGLETQYF. In DNA, the CDR3 is TGCGCCAGCAGCCAAGATAAAACAGGAGGTCTTGAGACCCAGTACTTC.

This clone was seen once. The chain uses TRBV5-1 and TRBJ1-4, with 9 bases aligning to TRBD1. CDR1 is SGHRS and CDR2 is YFSETQ in the germline V gene. The CDR3 consists of 16 residues. V was clipped by 3 bases and J by 0 bases; unmatched bases: 3. The CDR3 is CASSWDREATNEKLFF. The CDR3 DNA reads as TGCGCCAGCAGCTGGGACAGGGAAGCAACTAATGAAAAACTGTTTTTT.

On this clone: The sample contains more than one DNA sequence encoding this CDR3. The rearrangement links TRBV6-5 to TRBJ2-7; the D call may be TRBD1 or TRBD2 (5 bases each). Germline CDR1 is MNHEY and CDR2 is SVGAGI. The CDR3 covers 13 residues. V was shortened by 5 bases and J by 2 bases, with 10 bases between the two germline ends. CDR3 nucleotides: TGTGCCAGCAGTCCCGGGACCCCCTACGAGCAGTACTTC. Protein product: CASSPGTPYEQYF.

This rearrangement joins TRBV10-3 to TRBJ2-7; D remains unclear. Germline CDR1 ENHRY, CDR2 SYGVKD. V shed 6 bases and J shed 0 bases, with 15 bases lying between them. The CDR3 spans 15 residues. CDR3 amino acids: CAIRGDGISSYEQYF. CDR3 DNA: TGTGCCATCAGAGGAGACGGAATTAGCTCCTACGAGCAGTACTTC.

The rearrangement joins TRBV30 to TRBJ2-7, with D possibly TRBD2 on 6 matching bases. The germline V gene encodes CDR1 GTSNPN and CDR2 SVGIG (reference sequence). The V end was cut by 2 bases, the J end by 3 bases, with 20 bases between. The length of the CDR3 is 16 residues. CDR3 coding DNA: TGTGCCTGGAGTTTGGGGAGGCCACAAATCCTCTACGAGCAGTACTTC. This gives the protein CAWSLGRPQILYEQYF.

The CDR3 nucleotides are TGTGCCAGCAGATCAGGGGGCAATCCCGATGGCTACACCTTC. Its protein product is CASRSGGNPDGYTF. J is TRBJ1-2 and V is TRBV6-5; TRBD1 matches at 8 bases. V shed 6 bases and J 6 bases; nucleotides not matched to a gene: 9. In germline, CDR1 is MNHEY, CDR2 SVGAGI. CDR3 size: 14 residues.

The rearrangement uses TRBV27 and TRBJ2-7; TRBD2 aligns across 8 bases. Germline V gene sequence: CDR1 MNHEY, CDR2 SMNVEV (reference sequence). V trimming: 6 bases; J trimming: 4 bases; junction bases outside the gene matches: 14. The CDR3 contains 16 residues. CDR3 sequence (DNA): TGTGCCAGCAGCTTTACCCAGCGGGAGATCGGGTACGAGCAGTACTTC. Translating it yields CASSFTQREIGYEQYF.

The chain combines TRBV7-2 with TRBJ2-7, with TRBD2 as a possible D gene (6 bases). CDR3 size: 13 residues. Looked up from germline, CDR1 is SGHTA and CDR2 is FQGNSA. Trimming left V 6 bases short and J 2 bases short, with 11 bases between. The CDR3 nucleotides are TGTGCCAGCAGTCAAGCGGGCCCCTACGAGCAGTACTTC. This gives the protein CASSQAGPYEQYF.

The chain couples TRBV28 to TRBJ1-5, with D uncertain. Germline lookup yields CDR1 MDHEN and CDR2 SYDVKM. Trimming shortened V by 5 bases and J by 0 bases, and 8 bases separated the two germline ends. This CDR3 contains 14 residues. CDR3 amino acids: CASSKPYSNQPQHF. CDR3 in DNA: TGTGCCAGCAGTAAGCCCTATAGCAATCAGCCCCAGCATTTT.

Concerning this clone: Other DNA sequences in the sample encode the same CDR3. The chain carries TRBV18 and TRBJ1-5; weak D call: TRBD1 (5 bases). CDR3 length: 13 residues. With 2 bases removed from V and 7 bases from J, the gap between germline ends came to 9 bases. Germline V lookup: CDR1 KGHSH, CDR2 LQKENI. The CDR3 sequence: CASSPGGDQPQHF. The CDR3 nucleotides read TGTGCCAGCTCACCAGGGGGTGACCAGCCCCAGCATTTT.

V is TRBV4-2 and J is TRBJ1-6; the match to TRBD1 covers 8 bases. Per germline, CDR1 LGHNA and CDR2 YNFKEQ. J lost 9 bases, V lost 4 bases, and 17 bases had no gene match. CDR3 length equals 18 residues. For the CDR3, the DNA is TGTGCCAGCAGCCGAGGACAGGGACAACGAGAAGTGGTTTCACCCCTCCACTTT. Encoded protein: CASSRGQGQREVVSPLHF.

The chain recombines TRBV2 with TRBJ2-7; D unclear. Trimming left V 10 bases short and J 6 bases short, with 22 bases between. Germline values: CDR1 SNHLY, CDR2 FYNNEI. CDR3 length: 14 amino acids. The CDR3 DNA reads as TGTGCCACTTATATGGGAAACGGTGGATCCGAGCAGTACTTC. It encodes CATYMGNGGSEQYF. Full variable domain (rest looked up from reference TRBV2 and TRBJ2-7): EPEVTQTPSHQVTQMGQEVILRCVPISNHLYFYWYRQILGQKVEFLVSFYNNEISEKSEIFDDQFSVERPDGSNFTLKIRSTKLEDSAMYFCATYMGNGGSEQYFGPGTRLTVT.

The rearrangement joins TRBV27 to TRBJ2-7; D possibly corresponds to TRBD1 (7 bases). The CDR3 spans 15 residues. Looked up from germline, CDR1 is MNHEY and CDR2 is SMNVEV (reference sequence). The ends were cut back, 3 bases at V and 4 bases at J, with 16 bases in the middle. The CDR3 nucleotides are TGTGCCAGCAGTTTGGCAGGGGGGAGGTGGTACGAGCAGTACTTC. Translation gives CASSLAGGRWYEQYF.

The chain joins TRBV7-3 to TRBJ1-3; 7 nucleotides match TRBD1. This CDR3 has 15 amino acids. J gave up 4 bases and V 2 bases, and 5 bases lay outside the gene matches. The germline V gene has CDR1 SGHTA and CDR2 FQGTGA. CDR3 nucleotides: TGTGCCAGCAGCTTAGAGGGGGCGCGCGGAAACACCATATATTTT. Protein sequence: CASSLEGARGNTIYF.

V is TRBV12-5 and J is TRBJ2-7, with 9 nucleotides matching TRBD2. With 0 bases clipped from V and 4 bases from J, the junction kept 10 bases outside the gene matches. The CDR3 has 17 amino acids. CDR1 is LGHNT and CDR2 is FRNRAP in the germline V gene. In DNA form, the CDR3 reads TGTGCTAGTGGTTTGGTACCAGTCGCGGGAGGGCCTTACGAGCAGTACTTC. Translating it yields CASGLVPVAGGPYEQYF.

This chain links TRBV9 with TRBJ1-6, with D tentatively TRBD1 (6 bases). The CDR3 runs 15 residues. CDR1 SGDLS and CDR2 YYNGEE come from the germline V gene. Between the trimmed V and J ends, which lost 0 bases and 7 bases, there was a span of 11 bases. The CDR3 sequence: CASSVVGDTNSPLHF. The CDR3 DNA is TGTGCCAGCAGCGTAGTGGGGGACACAAATTCACCCCTCCACTTT.

The chain is built from TRBV29-1 and TRBJ1-1, with a weak D call TRBD1 (6 bases). The CDR3 is 12 amino acids. Germline CDR1 is SQVTM and CDR2 is ANQGSEA. V was cut by 6 bases and J by 8 bases, with 16 bases left in between. The CDR3 protein is CSVLRDKLEAFF. The CDR3 bases are TGCAGCGTCCTCCGGGACAAATTAGAAGCTTTCTTT.

The chain has TRBV5-3 and TRBJ1-1; the D is unclear. TRBV5-3 has ORF status, its function being uncertain. This CDR3 has 16 amino acids. Trimming left V 8 bases short and J 0 bases short, with 20 bases between. The CDR3 is CASGVRVGGVNTEAFF. The CDR3 DNA follows: TGTGCCAGCGGCGTACGGGTTGGCGGCGTGAACACTGAAGCTTTCTTT.

This chain links TRBV4-1 with TRBJ2-2; possibly TRBD2 for D (6 bases). The CDR3 is 16 amino acids. Germline V gene sequence: CDR1 MGHRA, CDR2 YSYEKL. V was shortened by 0 bases and J by 4 bases, with 12 bases between the two germline ends. This CDR3 reads CASSQETRDSTGELFF. In nucleotides, the CDR3 is TGCGCCAGCAGCCAAGAGACGCGGGACTCCACCGGGGAGCTGTTTTTT.

In this sample, this clone turned up once. J is TRBJ1-6 and V is TRBV11-3; tentative D call: TRBD1 (6 bases). Germline CDR1 reads SGHNT; CDR2 reads YENEEA. The CDR3 length is 15 residues. Trimming took 5 bases from V and 8 from J, leaving 16 bases between them. The CDR3 loop reads CASSRNQGSDSPLHF. DNA of the CDR3: TGTGCCAGCAGCCGGAACCAGGGGAGTGATTCACCCCTCCACTTT.